Sequencing of this T cell receptor (beta chain) was carried out in a study of CD8 T cells in ankylosing spondylitis. Regarding the study as a whole: Within matched ankylosing spondylitis synovial fluid, disease-linked clones were reportedly significantly enriched.

One entry per CDR3 protein results from TCRdb running MiXCR on the 5' RACE reads. The table has around 130,000 distinct CDR3 sequences, roughly 7.3% seen once. The table lists this clonotype with many counts. The antigen is not known. The specimen sequenced was blood, either unsorted or a sorted T cell fraction (not recorded which). The sequence came from a male donor with ankylosing spondylitis or in good health (not recorded which).

The CDR3: CASSTQRGDEQYF. CDR3 nucleotides: TGTGCCAGCAGCACCCAGCGGGGGGACGAGCAGTACTTC. The chain is built from TRBV11-2 and TRBJ2-7, with 9 bases identical to TRBD2. In germline, CDR1 is SGHAT, CDR2 FQNNGV. V was pared by 5 bases and J by 5 bases, with 4 bases of the junction left unmatched. CDR3 length: 13 amino acids.